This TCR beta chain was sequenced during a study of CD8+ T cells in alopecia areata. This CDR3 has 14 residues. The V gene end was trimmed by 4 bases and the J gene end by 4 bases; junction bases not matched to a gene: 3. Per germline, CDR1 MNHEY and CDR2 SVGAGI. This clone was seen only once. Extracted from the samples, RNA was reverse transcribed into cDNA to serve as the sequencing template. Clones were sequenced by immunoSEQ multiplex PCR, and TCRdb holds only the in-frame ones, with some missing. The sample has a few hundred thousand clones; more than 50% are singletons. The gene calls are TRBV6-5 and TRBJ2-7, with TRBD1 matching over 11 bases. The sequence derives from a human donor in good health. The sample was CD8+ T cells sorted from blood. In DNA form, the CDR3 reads TGTGCCAGCAGTTTCGGGACAGGGGGTTACGAGCAGTACTTC. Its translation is CASSFGTGGYEQYF.